The entry below gives a single T cell receptor beta chain sequence along with its context. Its antigen is as yet unknown. TCRdb keeps only in-frame clones here, not all; method: immunoSEQ multiplex PCR. This table holds over 6,500 clones, around three quarters found once. Time point specified: cycle 4 day 1 (C4D1), after less than seven weeks of nivolumab. Every one of the patients relapsed after autologous stem cell transplantation (brentuximab vedotin exposure was variable). The data stem from a study of PD-1 blockade in classical Hodgkin lymphoma. Study-wide results and caveats: TCR diversity rose significantly by C4D1 in CD4+ but not CD8+ cells. The authors have not defined what causes the repertoire differences, possibly disease activity or prior therapy.

The sequence came from a human donor with classical Hodgkin lymphoma. The sequencing used peripheral blood mononuclear cells (PBMCs), collected before the fourth cycle of nivolumab.

In DNA, the CDR3 is TGTGCCAGCAGGAAAACTAGCGGGCAGACCTACGAGCAGTACTTC. Protein: CASRKTSGQTYEQYF. The V gene is TRBV11-2, the J gene TRBJ2-7, with 9 bases identical to TRBD2. CDR1 and CDR2 from the germline V gene are SGHAT and FQNNGV. V lost 6 bases and J lost 2; bases outside the gene matches: 8. This CDR3 has 15 amino acids.